This T cell receptor beta chain was documented in a study of T cells in Graves' hyperthyroidism and ophthalmopathy. V gave up 7 bases and J gave up 6 bases; unmatched junction bases: 8. In germline, CDR1 is MNHEY, CDR2 SMNVEV (reference sequence). CDR3 length: 14 amino acids. The CDR3 regions of TCR beta were amplified from RNA transcripts. TCR CDR3 regions were first amplified by RT-PCR with HTBI primers. Via MiXCR, TCRdb re-called the multiplex PCR reads, giving one row per CDR3 protein. Here the sample spans a few hundred thousand distinct CDR3 sequences, around 14% being singletons. This clonotype was seen only a few times. Fresh peripheral blood, 8 to 10 ml, was the source of the PBMCs.

The chain has TRBV27 and TRBJ2-1; 8 positions match TRBD1. Sequenced: blood. This receptor was obtained from a woman in her twenties or thirties with Graves' hyperthyroidism. The CDR3: CASNPGQDVNEQFF. CDR3 nucleotide sequence: TGTGCCAGCAACCCGGGACAGGATGTCAATGAGCAGTTCTTC.